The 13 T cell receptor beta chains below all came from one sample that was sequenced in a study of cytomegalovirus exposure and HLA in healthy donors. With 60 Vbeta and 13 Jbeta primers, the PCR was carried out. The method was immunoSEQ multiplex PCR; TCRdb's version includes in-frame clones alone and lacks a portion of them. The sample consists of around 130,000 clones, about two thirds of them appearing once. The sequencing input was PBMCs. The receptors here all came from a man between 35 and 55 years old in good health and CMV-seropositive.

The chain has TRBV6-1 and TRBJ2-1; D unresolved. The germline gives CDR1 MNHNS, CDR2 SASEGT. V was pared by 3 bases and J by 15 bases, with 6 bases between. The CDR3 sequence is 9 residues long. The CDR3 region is CASSEAGFF. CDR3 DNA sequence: TGTGCCAGCAGTGAGGCTGGGTTCTTC.

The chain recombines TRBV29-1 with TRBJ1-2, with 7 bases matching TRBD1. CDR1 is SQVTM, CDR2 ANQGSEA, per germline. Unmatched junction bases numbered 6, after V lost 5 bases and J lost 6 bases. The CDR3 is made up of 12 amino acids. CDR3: CSVNTGDHGYTF. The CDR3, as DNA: TGCAGCGTTAATACAGGGGACCATGGCTACACCTTC.

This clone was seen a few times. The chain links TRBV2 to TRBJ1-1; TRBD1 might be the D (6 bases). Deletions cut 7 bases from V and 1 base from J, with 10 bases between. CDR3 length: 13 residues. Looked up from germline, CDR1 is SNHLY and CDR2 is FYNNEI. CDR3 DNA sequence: TGTGCCAGCAAAGGACAGACGAACACTGAAGCTTTCTTT. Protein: CASKGQTNTEAFF. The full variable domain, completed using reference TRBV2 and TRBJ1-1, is EPEVTQTPSHQVTQMGQEVILRCVPISNHLYFYWYRQILGQKVEFLVSFYNNEISEKSEIFDDQFSVERPDGSNFTLKIRSTKLEDSAMYFCASKGQTNTEAFFGQGTRLTVV.

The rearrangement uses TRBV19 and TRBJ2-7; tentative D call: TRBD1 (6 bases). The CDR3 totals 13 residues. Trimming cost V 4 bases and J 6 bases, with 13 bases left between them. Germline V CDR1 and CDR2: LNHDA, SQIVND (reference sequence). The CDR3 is CASSTQGSGEQYF. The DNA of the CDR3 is TGTGCCAGTAGTACACAGGGATCGGGCGAGCAGTACTTC.

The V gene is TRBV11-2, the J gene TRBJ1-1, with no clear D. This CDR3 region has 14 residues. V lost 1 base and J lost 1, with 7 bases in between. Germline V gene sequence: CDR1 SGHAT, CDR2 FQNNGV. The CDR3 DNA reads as TGTGCCAGCAGCTTAGGATTACAGAACACTGAAGCTTTCTTT. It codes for CASSLGLQNTEAFF.

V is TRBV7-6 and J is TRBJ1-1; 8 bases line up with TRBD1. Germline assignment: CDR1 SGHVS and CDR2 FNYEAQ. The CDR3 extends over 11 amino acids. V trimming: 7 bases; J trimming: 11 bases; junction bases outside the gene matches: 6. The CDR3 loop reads CASKQGAQAFF. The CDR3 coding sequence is TGTGCCAGCAAGCAGGGGGCGCAGGCTTTCTTT.

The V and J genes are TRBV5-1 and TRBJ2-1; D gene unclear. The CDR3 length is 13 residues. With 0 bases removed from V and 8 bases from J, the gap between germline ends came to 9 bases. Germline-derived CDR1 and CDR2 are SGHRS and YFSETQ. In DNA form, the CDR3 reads TGCGCCAGCAGCTTGGCCGACGGGTATGAGCAGTTCTTC. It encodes CASSLADGYEQFF.

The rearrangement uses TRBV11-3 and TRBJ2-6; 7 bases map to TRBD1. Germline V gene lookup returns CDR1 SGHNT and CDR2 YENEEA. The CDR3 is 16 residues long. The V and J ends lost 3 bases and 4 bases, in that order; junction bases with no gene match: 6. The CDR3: CASSLTGSTGANVLTF. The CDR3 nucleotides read TGTGCCAGCAGCTTGACAGGGTCTACAGGGGCCAACGTCCTGACTTTC. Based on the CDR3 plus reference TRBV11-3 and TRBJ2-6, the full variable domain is EAGVVQSPRYKIIEKKQPVAFWCNPISGHNTLYWYLQNLGQGPELLIRYENEEAVDDSQLPKDRFSAERLKGVDSTLKIQPAELGDSAVYLCASSLTGSTGANVLTFGAGSRLTVL.

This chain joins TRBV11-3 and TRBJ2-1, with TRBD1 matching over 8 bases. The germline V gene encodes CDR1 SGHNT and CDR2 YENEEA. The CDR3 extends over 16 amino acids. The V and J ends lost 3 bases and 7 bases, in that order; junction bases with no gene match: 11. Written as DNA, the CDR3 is TGTGCCAGCAGCTTCGTCGGACAGGGCCACAAGAATGAGCAGTTCTTC. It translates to CASSFVGQGHKNEQFF.

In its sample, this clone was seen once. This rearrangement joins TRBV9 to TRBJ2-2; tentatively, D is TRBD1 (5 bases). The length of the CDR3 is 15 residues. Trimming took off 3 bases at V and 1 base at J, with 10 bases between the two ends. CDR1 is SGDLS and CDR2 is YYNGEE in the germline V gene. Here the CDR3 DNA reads TGTGCCAGCAGCGAACAAACAGGGAACACCGGGGAGCTGTTTTTT. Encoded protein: CASSEQTGNTGELFF.

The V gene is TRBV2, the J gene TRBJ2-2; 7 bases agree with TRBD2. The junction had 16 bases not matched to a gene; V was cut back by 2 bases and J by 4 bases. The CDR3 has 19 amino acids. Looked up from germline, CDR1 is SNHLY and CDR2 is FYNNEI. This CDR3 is CASSEPLGGREKGTGELFF. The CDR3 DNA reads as TGTGCCAGCAGTGAACCCCTCGGGGGGAGGGAGAAAGGCACCGGGGAGCTGTTTTTT. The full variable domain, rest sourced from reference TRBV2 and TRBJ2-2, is EPEVTQTPSHQVTQMGQEVILRCVPISNHLYFYWYRQILGQKVEFLVSFYNNEISEKSEIFDDQFSVERPDGSNFTLKIRSTKLEDSAMYFCASSEPLGGREKGTGELFFGEGSRLTVL.

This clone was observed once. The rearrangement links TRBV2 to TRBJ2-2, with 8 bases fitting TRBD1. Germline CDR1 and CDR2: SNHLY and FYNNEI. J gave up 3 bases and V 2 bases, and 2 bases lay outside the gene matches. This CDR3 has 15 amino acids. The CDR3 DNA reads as TGTGCCAGCAGTGAAAACAGGGGGGACACCGGGGAGCTGTTTTTT. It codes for CASSENRGDTGELFF. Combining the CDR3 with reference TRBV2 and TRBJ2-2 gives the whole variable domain EPEVTQTPSHQVTQMGQEVILRCVPISNHLYFYWYRQILGQKVEFLVSFYNNEISEKSEIFDDQFSVERPDGSNFTLKIRSTKLEDSAMYFCASSENRGDTGELFFGEGSRLTVL.

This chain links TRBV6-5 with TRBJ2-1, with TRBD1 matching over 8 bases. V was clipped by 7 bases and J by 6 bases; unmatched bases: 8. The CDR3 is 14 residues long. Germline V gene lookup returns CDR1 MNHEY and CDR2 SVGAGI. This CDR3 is CASTLRTGLNEQFF. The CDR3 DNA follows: TGTGCCAGCACCCTACGGACAGGGCTCAATGAGCAGTTCTTC.